Below, 25 T cell receptor beta chains from the same sample are listed, as sequenced in a study of early T cells in non-severe SARS-CoV-2 infection. TCRdb fed the 5' RACE reads into MiXCR, producing one record per CDR3 protein. The table records more than 40,000 distinct CDR3 sequences, approximately 4% of them present only once. The material sequenced was whole blood. All receptors derive from an adult who was a healthcare worker with PCR-confirmed SARS-CoV-2 infection or an uninfected control (not recorded which).

This clonotype was detected ten times or more. The V gene is TRBV29-1, the J gene TRBJ2-1; 12 bases align to TRBD2. This CDR3 has 18 residues. J was trimmed by 7 bases and V by 3 bases; bases with no gene match: 16. Germline CDR1 SQVTM, CDR2 ANQGSEA. This CDR3 reads CSVDGGLLAGGPGNEQFF. CDR3 nucleotides: TGCAGCGTTGATGGGGGGCTGCTAGCGGGAGGGCCGGGAAATGAGCAGTTCTTC.

The CDR3 DNA reads as TGTGCCAGCAGCCAGCAGGGGCTCCCGAGCTCCTACGAGCAGTACTTC. Residues: CASSQQGLPSSYEQYF. The chain combines TRBV4-2 with TRBJ2-7; TRBD1 is a possible D gene (6 bases). V was trimmed by 3 bases and J by 0 bases, leaving 15 bases between them. Germline V gene lookup returns CDR1 LGHNA and CDR2 YNFKEQ. The CDR3 sequence is 16 residues long.

This clonotype was counted only a few times. The chain couples TRBV5-1 to TRBJ2-2; D gene unclear. Germline loops: CDR1 SGHRS, CDR2 YFSETQ. The V end was cut by 4 bases, the J end by 5 bases, with 15 bases between. This CDR3 is 15 amino acids long. CDR3 sequence (DNA): TGCGCCAGCAGCGACGGACGTGGCAATACCGGGGAGCTGTTTTTT. Its translation is CASSDGRGNTGELFF.

This clonotype came up a few times. The chain has TRBV11-2 and TRBJ2-7; perhaps TRBD2 as D (5 bases). This CDR3 contains 13 residues. Deletions cut 3 bases from V and 4 bases from J, with 10 bases between. Germline CDR1 is SGHAT and CDR2 is FQNNGV. In nucleotides, the CDR3 is TGTGCCAGCAGCTTGGTTAGCGAGTACGAGCAGTACTTC. It yields the protein CASSLVSEYEQYF.

This clonotype was recorded many times. This chain links TRBV7-6 with TRBJ2-1; perhaps TRBD1 as D (6 bases). Between the trimmed V and J ends, which lost 0 bases and 7 bases, there was a span of 7 bases. CDR3 length equals 13 residues. The germline CDR1 and CDR2 sequences are SGHVS and FNYEAQ. In DNA form, the CDR3 reads TGTGCCAGCAGCTTAGCCAGGGGTAATGAGCAGTTCTTC. It translates to CASSLARGNEQFF.

This clonotype was seen repeatedly, ten times or more. This chain uses TRBV5-4 with TRBJ2-3; no firm D call. The CDR3 loop spans 14 amino acids. The germline V gene encodes CDR1 SGHNT and CDR2 YYREEE (reference sequence). The germline V and J ends were trimmed by 4 bases and 1 base, with 10 bases remaining between them. DNA for the CDR3: TGTGCCAGCAGCGAGAAGCAAGGCACAGATACGCAGTATTTT. Translation: CASSEKQGTDTQYF. The whole variable domain, remainder taken from reference TRBV5-4 and TRBJ2-3, is ETGVTQSPTHLIKTRGQQVTLRCSSQSGHNTVSWYQQALGQGPQFIFQYYREEENGRGNFPPRFSGLQFPNYSSELNVNALELDDSALYLCASSEKQGTDTQYFGPGTRLTVL.

This clonotype was counted only a few times. V usage is TRBV5-1 and J usage is TRBJ2-1, with TRBD2 as a possible D gene (6 bases). V shed 4 bases and J shed 6 bases, with 17 bases lying between them. Per germline, CDR1 SGHRS and CDR2 YFSETQ. CDR3 length: 15 amino acids. This CDR3 is CASSASREPGNEQFF. CDR3 bases: TGCGCCAGCAGCGCTTCCCGGGAGCCCGGCAATGAGCAGTTCTTC.

This clonotype was detected many times. The chain carries TRBV19 and TRBJ2-1; TRBD1 might be the D (5 bases). The CDR3 sequence is 13 residues long. CDR1 LNHDA and CDR2 SQIVND come from the germline V gene (reference sequence). The CDR3 nucleotides are TGTGCTTCCGGCCAGGGCCGATTCAATGAGCAGTTCTTC. This encodes CASGQGRFNEQFF.

About this clonotype: The junction and the germline gene differ at one end; a read error may be behind it. The CDR3 DNA is TGTGTCACCCTACAGGGGTCCCAAGAGACCCAGTACTTC. Translation: CVTLQGSQETQYF. V usage is TRBV24-1 and J usage is TRBJ2-5; 7 bases map to TRBD1. Germline V gene sequence: CDR1 KGHDR, CDR2 SFDVKD. There are 13 residues in the CDR3.

This clonotype came up many times. The chain links TRBV10-2 to TRBJ2-2; 9 positions match TRBD1. V dropped 8 bases and J dropped 1; count of bases not matched to a gene: 2. The length of the CDR3 is 14 residues. Germline assignment: CDR1 WSHSY and CDR2 SAAADI. The CDR3 DNA sequence: TGCGCCAGCGTGGGACAGGGGAACACCGGGGAGCTGTTTTTT. Translation gives CASVGQGNTGELFF.

This clonotype was recorded at least ten times. The CDR3 nucleotides are TGTGCCAGCAGCTTCCACGGGGGAAGCTCCTACGAGCAGTACTTC. Amino acid sequence: CASSFHGGSSYEQYF. J is TRBJ2-7 and V is TRBV3-1; weak D call: TRBD2 (6 bases). Germline V gene data show CDR1 as LGHDT and CDR2 as YNNKEL (reference sequence). The V gene lost 5 bases and the J gene lost 0 bases, with 14 bases spanning the gap. There are 15 residues in the CDR3.

On this clonotype: A much larger clone differs by one base, so this may be a read error. The conserved closing phenylalanine or tryptophan is absent in this CDR3, likely reflecting a read error. The chain couples TRBV29-1 to TRBJ2-7, with 7 bases that match TRBD1. This CDR3 has 11 residues. Germline V CDR1 and CDR2: SQVTM, ANQGSEA. The junction had 6 bases not matched to a gene; V was cut back by 8 bases and J by 5 bases. The CDR3 is CSSDRTNEQYS. The CDR3 DNA is TGCAGCTCGGACAGGACCAACGAGCAGTACTCC.

The table lists this clonotype with many counts. The rearrangement joins TRBV12-3 or TRBV12-4 to TRBJ2-1; no reliable D call. V was clipped by 4 bases and J by 8 bases, with 9 bases between them. There are 12 residues in the CDR3. Written as DNA, the CDR3 is TGTGCCAGCAGTTACAGAACTTATGAGCAGTTCTTC. Translated: CASSYRTYEQFF.

The table lists this clonotype with many counts. The V and J genes are TRBV5-5 and TRBJ1-2; a possible D gene is TRBD1 (6 bases). This CDR3 spans 14 amino acids. Trimming cost V 5 bases and J 5 bases, with 16 bases left between them. Germline CDR1 and CDR2: SGHKS and YYEKEE (reference sequence). CDR3 region: CASSNQGSGYGYTF. The CDR3 region has the DNA TGTGCCAGCAGTAATCAGGGGTCGGGGTATGGCTACACCTTC.

This clonotype was recorded at least ten times. The V call is TRBV5-1, the J call TRBJ2-3, with D tentatively TRBD1 or TRBD2 (7 bases each). This CDR3 region has 16 residues. Deletions cut 2 bases from V and 2 bases from J, with 15 bases between. Germline V gene sequence: CDR1 SGHRS, CDR2 YFSETQ. The CDR3 DNA sequence: TGCGCCAGCAGCTTTCTGGGAGGGACAGACACAGATACGCAGTATTTT. It translates to CASSFLGGTDTDTQYF.

This clonotype has a count of ten or more. The chain recombines TRBV5-1 with TRBJ2-7, with D tentatively TRBD1 (5 bases). The length of the CDR3 is 10 residues. From germline, CDR1 is SGHRS and CDR2 YFSETQ. Trimming left V 4 bases short and J 7 bases short, with 6 bases between. The CDR3 DNA follows: TGCGCCAGCAGCCCAGGGGAGCAGTACTTC. This sequence encodes CASSPGEQYF. The full variable domain, completed using reference TRBV5-1 and TRBJ2-7, is KAGVTQTPRYLIKTRGQQVTLSCSPISGHRSVSWYQQTPGQGLQFLFEYFSETQRNKGNFPGRFSGRQFSNSRSEMNVSTLELGDSALYLCASSPGEQYFGPGTRLTVT.

This clonotype was observed many times. The chain joins TRBV2 to TRBJ1-2; possible D gene TRBD1, 5 bases. Germline lookup yields CDR1 SNHLY and CDR2 FYNNEI. V was pared by 2 bases and J by 8 bases, with 12 bases between. The CDR3 spans 13 residues. The CDR3 bases are TGTGCCAGCAGTGAACAGGGTTTCGACGGCTACACCTTC. It translates to CASSEQGFDGYTF.

This clonotype was recorded at least ten times. The chain couples TRBV29-1 to TRBJ2-2; D may be TRBD2 (5 bases). Germline V gives CDR1 SQVTM, CDR2 ANQGSEA. The ends were cut back, 0 bases at V and 4 bases at J, with 15 bases in the middle. The CDR3 loop spans 16 amino acids. In DNA form, the CDR3 reads TGCAGCGTTGAAGATCGGGTAGGACGGGGCACCGGGGAGCTGTTTTTT. Protein sequence: CSVEDRVGRGTGELFF.

This clonotype occurred many times. CDR3 sequence reads: CASSLVLSSYNEQFF. The DNA of the CDR3 is TGTGCCAGCAGCTTAGTGTTGAGCTCCTACAATGAGCAGTTCTTC. The V gene is TRBV7-9, the J gene TRBJ2-1, with D unresolved. Per germline, CDR1 SEHNR and CDR2 FQNEAQ (reference sequence). Trimming stripped 1 base from V and 0 bases from J, with 7 bases between. The CDR3 loop spans 15 amino acids. Full variable domain (rest looked up from reference TRBV7-9 and TRBJ2-1): DTGVSQNPRHKITKRGQNVTFRCDPISEHNRLYWYRQTLGQGPEFLTYFQNEAQLEKSRLLSDRFSAERPKGSFSTLEIQRTEQGDSAMYLCASSLVLSSYNEQFFGPGTRLTVL.

There are many counts of this clonotype. The chain uses TRBV20-1 and TRBJ2-1, with D perhaps TRBD2 (6 bases). The CDR3 is made up of 15 amino acids. V lost 3 bases and J 4 bases, leaving 16 bases between the germline ends. CDR1 is DFQATT and CDR2 is SNEGSKA in the germline V gene (reference sequence). CDR3: CSASVGAGPYNEQFF. The CDR3, as DNA: TGCAGTGCTAGTGTGGGCGCGGGACCTTACAATGAGCAGTTCTTC.

V gene TRBV9 combines with J gene TRBJ2-1, with 11 nucleotides matching TRBD1. The CDR3 sequence is 13 residues long. Germline trimming cut 6 bases from V and 10 bases from J; bases unmatched to any gene: 6. Germline V lookup: CDR1 SGDLS, CDR2 YYNGEE. The CDR3 DNA sequence: TGTGCCAGCAACGGACAGGGGGCCCGGGAGCAGTTCTTC. It translates to CASNGQGAREQFF.

This sequence joins TRBV1 and TRBJ2-1; the D call in the table, TRBD1, was not verified against the DNA. TRBV1 is marked as a pseudogene. The CDR3 has 16 residues. The CDR3 reads CTSSHLTGIERNEQFF. The CDR3 nucleotides are TGCACCAGCAGCCACTTGACAGGGATCGAGAGAAATGAGCAGTTCTTC.

The table lists this clonotype with many counts. This chain uses TRBV7-2 with TRBJ2-3, with D perhaps given as TRBD1 or TRBD2 (5 bases each). In germline, CDR1 is SGHTA, CDR2 FQGNSA. V was cut by 5 bases and J by 1 base, with 13 bases left in between. CDR3 length: 15 amino acids. CDR3 amino acids: CASSKKRGGTDTQYF. The CDR3 region has the DNA TGTGCCAGCAGCAAAAAACGAGGGGGCACAGATACGCAGTATTTT.

This clonotype was seen many times. V usage is TRBV7-9 and J usage is TRBJ2-1, with 7 bases matching TRBD2. The germline V gene encodes CDR1 SEHNR and CDR2 FQNEAQ (reference sequence). The CDR3 runs to 20 residues. Trimming took 5 bases from V and 0 from J; bases not matched to a gene: 19. CDR3 sequence (DNA): TGTGCCAGCAGCCCGTTATCGGGAGGCACTATCGTTAGCTCCTACAATGAGCAGTTCTTC. It is translated as CASSPLSGGTIVSSYNEQFF.

The chain combines TRBV11-2 with TRBJ2-7; no firm D call. The CDR3 extends over 15 amino acids. The germline V and J ends were trimmed by 5 bases and 0 bases, with 14 bases remaining between them. Germline V gives CDR1 SGHAT, CDR2 FQNNGV. DNA of the CDR3: TGTGCCAGCAGCCCCGGCGTAGGCTTCTCCTACGAGCAGTACTTC. Translation gives CASSPGVGFSYEQYF.